This T cell receptor (beta chain) appears in the sequencing data of a study of identical twins. Study-level findings and limits: Reduced insertions were recorded for abundant cord blood beta clonotypes, with no such pattern in memory repertoires.

A single record per CDR3 protein comes from TCRdb applying MiXCR to the 5' RACE reads. Among 500,000 to 650,000 distinct CDR3 sequences listed, around 24% were seen once. Germline CDR1 MNHEY, CDR2 SVGAGI. CDR3 length: 14 residues. Trimming removed 4 bases at V and 6 bases at J, with 13 bases between. This clonotype has just a few counts. No antigen is known for it. The same specimen was also included in a second study, on yellow fever vaccine responses in identical twins.

This clonotype was obtained from a woman under 30 in good health. This chain connects TRBV6-5 to TRBJ1-5; D unresolved. The sample consisted of CD4+ T cells sorted from blood. CDR3 in DNA: TGTGCCAGCAGTTCCGGGCCCCCCGGTCAGCCCCAGCATTTT. Translation gives CASSSGPPGQPQHF.